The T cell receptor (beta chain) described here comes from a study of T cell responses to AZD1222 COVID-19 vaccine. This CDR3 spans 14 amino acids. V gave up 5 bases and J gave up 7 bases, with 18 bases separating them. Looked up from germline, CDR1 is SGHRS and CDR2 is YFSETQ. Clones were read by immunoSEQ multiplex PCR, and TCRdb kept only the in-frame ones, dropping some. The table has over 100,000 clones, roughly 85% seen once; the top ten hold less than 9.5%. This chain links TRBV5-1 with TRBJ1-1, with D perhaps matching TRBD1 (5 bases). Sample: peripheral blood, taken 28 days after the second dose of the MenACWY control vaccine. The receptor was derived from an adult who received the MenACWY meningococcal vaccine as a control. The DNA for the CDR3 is TGCGCCAGCAGTACCTCATGGGGGAGCGATGAAGCTTTCTTT. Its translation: CASSTSWGSDEAFF.